Presented here are 18 T cell receptor beta chains from one specimen sequenced in a study of CD8 T cells in Susac syndrome. Random-hexamer reverse transcription was applied to 0.5 to 1 ug RNA. TCRdb passed the immunoSEQ multiplex PCR reads through MiXCR, listing each CDR3 protein once. The sample has under 550,000 distinct CDR3 sequences, more than 70% seen once. The source material was CD8+ T cells from PBMCs. Receptors were obtained from a human donor with multiple sclerosis.

The table lists this clonotype with a count of one. The CDR3 region has the DNA TGTGCCAGCAGCCTCCGGGACAGCCGCCAAGAGACCCAGTACTTC. It specifies CASSLRDSRQETQYF. The J gene is TRBJ2-5, the V gene TRBV7-6, with 7 bases aligning to TRBD1. V shed 5 bases and J 1 base; nucleotides not matched to a gene: 7. CDR1 and CDR2 (germline): SGHVS, FNYEAQ. The CDR3 spans 15 residues.

The gene calls are TRBV11-2 and TRBJ1-1; TRBD1 is a possible D gene (5 bases). The CDR3 has 17 residues. Trimming removed 2 bases at V and 1 base at J, with 17 bases between. Germline V gene sequence: CDR1 SGHAT, CDR2 FQNNGV. Written as DNA, the CDR3 is TGTGCCAGCAGCTTATATAGCGCAGGGCCCGGGAACACTGAAGCTTTCTTT. Protein: CASSLYSAGPGNTEAFF.

The gene calls are TRBV27 and TRBJ2-4, with a possible D match to TRBD2 (5 bases). Germline V gene lookup returns CDR1 MNHEY and CDR2 SMNVEV (reference sequence). The CDR3 length is 12 residues. Trimming took 6 bases from V and 16 from J, leaving 19 bases between them. CDR3 DNA sequence: TGTGCCAGCAGCGGCCCCGGGGATTATCAATACTTC. Translated: CASSGPGDYQYF.

CDR3 bases: TGCAGTGCTAGAGAATACCTTTCCACCGGGGAGCTGTTTTTT. This gives the protein CSAREYLSTGELFF. The chain joins TRBV20-1 to TRBJ2-2; D is undetermined. The CDR3 runs to 14 residues. Germline-derived CDR1 and CDR2 are DFQATT and SNEGSKA (reference sequence). V shed 0 bases and J shed 4 bases, with 9 bases lying between them.

V and J are TRBV7-3 and TRBJ2-7, with D possibly TRBD2 on 6 matching bases. Germline V CDR1 and CDR2: SGHTA, FQGTGA. V was trimmed by 11 bases and J by 5 bases, leaving 19 bases between them. The CDR3 totals 13 residues. CDR3 coding DNA: TGTGCCGCCTATGGGGGGAGTAACCACGAGCAGTACTTC. This sequence encodes CAAYGGSNHEQYF.

The rearrangement joins TRBV6-1 to TRBJ2-2; 7 bases line up with TRBD2. CDR1 is MNHNS and CDR2 is SASEGT in the germline V gene. After removal of 6 bases from V and 3 bases from J, the junction contained 13 bases not matched to a gene. The CDR3 has 17 amino acids. CDR3 loop: CASSFHWGGLYTGELFF. CDR3 DNA: TGTGCCAGCAGCTTCCACTGGGGGGGACTTTACACCGGGGAGCTGTTTTTT.

V usage is TRBV27 and J usage is TRBJ2-7; tentatively, D is TRBD2 (6 bases). CDR1 is MNHEY and CDR2 is SMNVEV in the germline V gene (reference sequence). Between the trimmed V and J ends, which lost 2 bases and 5 bases, there was a span of 13 bases. The CDR3 length is 14 residues. CDR3: CASSLSLLAHEQYF. The CDR3, as DNA: TGTGCCAGCAGTTTAAGTCTCCTAGCGCACGAGCAGTACTTC.

The chain links TRBV20-1 to TRBJ1-4; a possible D gene is TRBD1 (5 bases). V gave up 5 bases and J gave up 8 bases, with 18 bases separating them. Germline values: CDR1 DFQATT, CDR2 SNEGSKA (reference sequence). The CDR3 covers 14 residues. CDR3 sequence: CSAPRGLVDEKLFF. As DNA, the CDR3 is TGCAGTGCTCCTAGGGGACTGGTTGACGAAAAACTGTTTTTT.

V usage is TRBV7-9 and J usage is TRBJ2-1; no clear D gene. The CDR3 length is 14 residues. The V gene's germline CDR1 is SEHNR and CDR2 FQNEAQ (reference sequence). Trimming left V 2 bases short and J 5 bases short, with 10 bases between. The CDR3 DNA is TGTGCCAGCAGCTTATTGCCCAGCCACAATGAGCAGTTCTTC. As protein: CASSLLPSHNEQFF.

The chain employs TRBV12-3 or TRBV12-4 and TRBJ1-5; a weak D match, TRBD1 (5 bases). Trimming removed 4 bases from V and 2 bases from J, with 9 bases in between. The CDR3 is 14 residues long. CDR3 in DNA: TGTGCCAGCAGTTGGGTGGGGGGCAATCAGCCCCAGCATTTT. It yields the protein CASSWVGGNQPQHF.

The chain recombines TRBV27 with TRBJ1-2, with 8 bases matching TRBD1. This CDR3 is built from 13 residues. V shed 2 bases and J 6 bases; nucleotides not matched to a gene: 2. CDR1 and CDR2 (germline): MNHEY, SMNVEV (reference sequence). The CDR3 region is CASSLRTGNGYTF. CDR3 coding DNA: TGTGCCAGCAGTTTACGGACAGGGAATGGCTACACCTTC.

This clonotype occurred once. The chain employs TRBV11-2 and TRBJ2-3; 8 nucleotides align to TRBD2. The V gene's germline CDR1 is SGHAT and CDR2 FQNNGV. This CDR3 has 17 amino acids. Trimming took 0 bases from V and 2 from J; bases not matched to a gene: 7. DNA for the CDR3: TGTGCCAGCAGCTTAGATTCGAGGACTAGCTTCACAGATACGCAGTATTTT. It translates to CASSLDSRTSFTDTQYF. The full variable domain, rest sourced from reference TRBV11-2 and TRBJ2-3, is EAGVAQSPRYKIIEKRQSVAFWCNPISGHATLYWYQQILGQGPKLLIQFQNNGVVDDSQLPKDRFSAERLKGVDSTLKIQPAKLEDSAVYLCASSLDSRTSFTDTQYFGPGTRLTVL.

The genes are TRBV27 and TRBJ1-5, with TRBD1 as a possible D gene (5 bases). This CDR3 is 14 amino acids long. The germline V and J ends were trimmed by 2 bases and 6 bases, with 11 bases remaining between them. CDR1 and CDR2 (germline): MNHEY, SMNVEV (reference sequence). The CDR3 here is CASSLIGAGQPQHF. Here the CDR3 DNA reads TGTGCCAGCAGTTTAATAGGGGCCGGTCAGCCCCAGCATTTT.

Only one count was recorded for this clonotype. CDR3 sequence (DNA): TGTGCCAGCAGCTTGGACTCGGGACAGGGGCCCTACTACGAGCAGTACTTC. Encoded protein: CASSLDSGQGPYYEQYF. The chain joins TRBV13 to TRBJ2-7; 10 bases line up with TRBD1. Looked up from germline, CDR1 is PRHDT and CDR2 is FYEKMQ (reference sequence). With V trimmed by 3 bases and J by 3 bases, 11 bases remained unmatched. This CDR3 is 17 amino acids long.

This clonotype appeared a single time. The chain recombines TRBV9 with TRBJ1-3, with D unresolved. V was clipped by 0 bases and J by 1 base, with 5 bases between them. The V gene's germline CDR1 is SGDLS and CDR2 YYNGEE. The length of the CDR3 is 14 residues. The CDR3 DNA sequence: TGTGCCAGCAGCGTAGTGGGGTCTGGAAACACCATATATTTT. Its translation is CASSVVGSGNTIYF.

The CDR3 protein is CASTLLVNTEAFF. The CDR3 nucleotides are TGTGCCAGCACCTTACTAGTGAACACTGAAGCTTTCTTT. The V gene is TRBV14, the J gene TRBJ1-1; unclear D gene. Germline CDR1 reads SGHDN; CDR2 reads FVKESK. The CDR3 has 13 residues. Trimming removed 7 bases at V and 0 bases at J, with 9 bases between. The full variable domain, in which reference TRBV14 and TRBJ1-1 provide the parts outside the CDR3, is EAGVTQFPSHSVIEKGQTVTLRCDPISGHDNLYWYRRVMGKEIKFLLHFVKESKQDESGMPNNRFLAERTGGTYSTLKVQPAELEDSGVYFCASTLLVNTEAFFGQGTRLTVV.

This sequence joins TRBV6-6 and TRBJ2-1; perhaps TRBD2 as D (6 bases). Germline loops: CDR1 MNHNY, CDR2 SVGAGI (reference sequence). CDR3 length: 16 residues. Between the trimmed V and J ends, which lost 2 bases and 7 bases, there was a span of 18 bases. This CDR3 is CASSYEEGYERNEQFF. CDR3 sequence (DNA): TGTGCCAGCAGTTACGAGGAGGGTTATGAGAGGAATGAGCAGTTCTTC.

V is TRBV6-5 and J is TRBJ2-1; D not certain. Germline V gene sequence: CDR1 MNHEY, CDR2 SVGAGI. V gave up 0 bases and J gave up 2 bases, with 8 bases separating them. The length of the CDR3 is 15 residues. CDR3 nucleotides: TGTGCCAGCAGTTACTCTGCAGAAGCCTACAATGAGCAGTTCTTC. This codes for CASSYSAEAYNEQFF.